The 9 T cell receptor beta chains given below trace back to one sample, sequenced in a study of Ad26.COV2.S vaccination and SARS-CoV-2 variants (dated by TCRdb to the early 2020s). This specimen's treatment or condition label, interpreted: approximately 18 received Ad26.COV2.S at low or high dose, single or two shots; about 5 received placebo; per-sample allocation not given. For vaccine and placebo recipients, the sequenced repertoires came from samples collected on day 63 after the first injection. Libraries were prepared through the immunoSEQ multiplex PCR assay. In TCRdb, the immuneACCESS table is reduced to in-frame sequences with V and J assigned. These tables do not hold every clone; where another copy was compared, an unresolved V gene accounts for under half, and the others remain unexplained. This sample holds about 480,000 clones; around nine tenths were observed only once. More than 10% of the sample belongs to the ten largest clones.

The sequences come from peripheral blood, collected in a trial of Ad26.COV2.S vaccine versus placebo. All receptors derive from a person aged 18-65 years who received the Ad26.COV2.S COVID-19 vaccine or a placebo.

This clone was observed a handful of times. This chain joins TRBV9 and TRBJ2-5; 10 bases agree with TRBD2. Trimming took 0 bases from V and 6 from J; bases not matched to a gene: 11. The CDR3 has 17 residues. Germline CDR1 is SGDLS and CDR2 is YYNGEE. The CDR3 bases are TGTGCCAGCAGCGTAGAAGGAGCGGGAGGGCCGGTGCAGACCCAGTACTTC. It translates to CASSVEGAGGPVQTQYF.

This sequence joins TRBV27 and TRBJ2-2; TRBD2 matches at 9 bases. Losses at the gene ends were 3 bases for V and 4 bases for J; bases not matched to a gene: 9. Germline CDR1 is MNHEY and CDR2 is SMNVEV (reference sequence). The CDR3 sequence is 17 residues long. The CDR3 DNA is TGTGCCAGCAGTTTGCGGGGGGGGTCCATAGGCACCGGGGAGCTGTTTTTT. Translated: CASSLRGGSIGTGELFF.

The CDR3 DNA reads TGTGCCAGCAGCACCCCGGAGGCCACCGGGGAGCTGTTTTTT. This sequence encodes CASSTPEATGELFF. The chain employs TRBV7-9 and TRBJ2-2; tentative D call: TRBD2 (5 bases). Germline V gene sequence: CDR1 SEHNR, CDR2 FQNEAQ (reference sequence). The CDR3 has 14 amino acids. The V end was cut by 5 bases, the J end by 4 bases, with 11 bases between. The full variable domain, completed using reference TRBV7-9 and TRBJ2-2, is DTGVSQNPRHKITKRGQNVTFRCDPISEHNRLYWYRQTLGQGPEFLTYFQNEAQLEKSRLLSDRFSAERPKGSFSTLEIQRTEQGDSAMYLCASSTPEATGELFFGEGSRLTVL.

This chain connects TRBV30 to TRBJ2-1; 9 positions agree with TRBD2. CDR1 GTSNPN and CDR2 SVGIG come from the germline V gene (reference sequence). The trim removed 1 base at V and 12 bases at J, leaving 10 bases unmatched. CDR3 length: 14 residues. The CDR3 region is CAWSGTSERRAQFF. For the CDR3, the DNA is TGTGCCTGGAGTGGGACTAGCGAAAGGAGAGCGCAGTTCTTC. Combining the CDR3 with reference TRBV30 and TRBJ2-1 gives the whole variable domain SQTIHQWPATLVQPVGSPLSLECTVEGTSNPNLYWYRQAAGRGLQLLFYSVGIGQISSEVPQNLSASRPQDRQFILSSKKLLLSDSGFYLCAWSGTSERRAQFFGPGTRLTVL.

The chain has TRBV14 and TRBJ2-1, with 8 positions matching TRBD1. After removal of 1 base from V and 8 bases from J, the junction contained 7 bases not matched to a gene. This CDR3 comprises 15 residues. Germline V gives CDR1 SGHDN, CDR2 FVKESK. CDR3 protein: CASSQARTGRYEQFF. The CDR3 DNA sequence: TGTGCCAGCAGCCAAGCCCGGACAGGGCGCTATGAGCAGTTCTTC.

V and J are TRBV6-5 and TRBJ1-5; D uncertain. Germline V lookup: CDR1 MNHEY, CDR2 SVGAGI. CDR3 length equals 15 residues. The V gene lost 4 bases and the J gene lost 5 bases, with 15 bases spanning the gap. In DNA form, the CDR3 reads TGTGCCAGCAGTTCCTCGACGGGGAGGGATCAGCCCCAGCATTTT. Its translation is CASSSSTGRDQPQHF.

The chain couples TRBV6-2 or TRBV6-3 to TRBJ1-5; D is undetermined. The germline V gene has CDR1 MNHEY and CDR2 SVGEGT. Trimming removed 2 bases at V and 2 bases at J, with 10 bases between. This CDR3 comprises 15 residues. The chain's CDR3 is CASSYRPGRNQPQHF. The CDR3, as DNA: TGTGCCAGCAGTTACAGGCCGGGCCGCAATCAGCCCCAGCATTTT.

Regarding this clone: Other DNA sequences in this sample translate to the same CDR3. V is TRBV28 and J is TRBJ1-2, with D tentatively TRBD1 (5 bases). Germline CDR1 is MDHEN and CDR2 is SYDVKM. The CDR3 consists of 12 residues. V was clipped by 6 bases and J by 8 bases, with 13 bases between them. CDR3 residues: CASSPPGGGYTF. As DNA, the CDR3 is TGTGCCAGCAGCCCACCCGGGGGGGGCTACACCTTC.

The chain couples TRBV6-6 to TRBJ2-5, with no clear D. The V gene's germline CDR1 is MNHNY and CDR2 SVGAGI (reference sequence). Trimming cost V 2 bases and J 2 bases, with 3 bases left between them. The CDR3 spans 12 residues. CDR3 sequence: CASSYLQETQYF. In DNA form, the CDR3 reads TGTGCCAGCAGTTACCTTCAAGAGACCCAGTACTTC.